The 18 T cell receptor beta chains given below trace back to one sample, sequenced in a study of shared clonotypes between healthy human individuals. Terminally differentiated effector memory CD45RA+ cells were left out of the naive CD8 fraction, which was CD45RO-negative and positively selected for CCR7. Measured with immunoSEQ multiplex PCR; TCRdb has only the in-frame clones, and not every one. The sample lists about 2.1 million clones, 80% to 95% seen once, with around 1.7% in the top ten. The specimen sequenced was naive CD8+ T cells from PBMCs. All receptors come from a man aged 18 to 35 in good health. Some clones in this sample may be carry-over from other donors' samples.

The rearrangement uses TRBV4-3 and TRBJ2-7; 12 bases fit TRBD1. With V trimmed by 2 bases and J by 3 bases, 5 bases remained unmatched. CDR3 size: 16 residues. Germline V lookup: CDR1 LGHNA, CDR2 YSLEER. The DNA of the CDR3 is TGCGCCAGCAGCCAATCCCGGGACAGGGGGCTCTACGAGCAGTACTTC. It yields the protein CASSQSRDRGLYEQYF.

V and J are TRBV28 and TRBJ1-3; 8 positions agree with TRBD1. The CDR3 extends over 14 amino acids. Germline assignment: CDR1 MDHEN and CDR2 SYDVKM. V shed 7 bases and J 8 bases; nucleotides not matched to a gene: 10. CDR3 amino acids: CASISTGEVDTIYF. The CDR3 DNA sequence: TGTGCCAGCATTTCGACAGGGGAGGTAGACACCATATATTTT.

As for this clone: Different DNA sequences within this sample yield the same CDR3. The gene calls are TRBV28 and TRBJ2-5, with D possibly matching TRBD1 (6 bases). The V end lost 6 bases, the J end lost 5 bases, and 13 bases lay between the germline ends. Germline lookup yields CDR1 MDHEN and CDR2 SYDVKM. This CDR3 comprises 13 residues. The chain's CDR3 is CASSPGARETQYF. CDR3 coding DNA: TGTGCCAGCAGCCCAGGGGCCCGGGAGACCCAGTACTTC.

The genes are TRBV5-1 and TRBJ2-6; 7 positions match TRBD1. CDR3 length: 18 residues. V shed 4 bases, J shed 1 base, and the junction held 11 bases outside the gene matches. Per germline, CDR1 SGHRS and CDR2 YFSETQ. CDR3 in amino acids: CASSIGQVMVSGANVLTF. CDR3 bases: TGCGCCAGCAGCATCGGACAGGTTATGGTATCTGGGGCCAACGTCCTGACTTTC. The full variable domain, rest sourced from reference TRBV5-1 and TRBJ2-6, is KAGVTQTPRYLIKTRGQQVTLSCSPISGHRSVSWYQQTPGQGLQFLFEYFSETQRNKGNFPGRFSGRQFSNSRSEMNVSTLELGDSALYLCASSIGQVMVSGANVLTFGAGSRLTVL.

This chain uses TRBV6-4 with TRBJ1-1, with TRBD1 matching over 10 bases. V dropped 7 bases and J dropped 3; count of bases not matched to a gene: 8. The CDR3 has 15 amino acids. Germline CDR1 MRHNA, CDR2 SNTAGT. The CDR3 nucleotides are TGTGCCAGCAAACCTGACAGGGGGCTAGACACTGAAGCTTTCTTT. This sequence encodes CASKPDRGLDTEAFF.

V gene TRBV5-6 combines with J gene TRBJ2-2; D might be TRBD1 or TRBD2, each matching 5 bases. Germline V gives CDR1 SGHDT, CDR2 YYEEEE. V dropped 4 bases and J dropped 0 bases, with 10 bases sitting between them. The CDR3 totals 15 residues. The CDR3 loop reads CASSTGRPNTGELFF. Written as DNA, the CDR3 is TGTGCCAGCAGCACGGGACGTCCGAACACCGGGGAGCTGTTTTTT.

The V and J genes are TRBV14 and TRBJ2-7, with unresolved D. CDR1 SGHDN and CDR2 FVKESK come from the germline V gene. The V and J ends lost 5 bases and 7 bases respectively, with 12 bases between them. This CDR3 has 12 amino acids. CDR3 sequence reads: CASSLAGWEQYF. The CDR3 DNA follows: TGTGCCAGCAGCTTAGCCGGGTGGGAGCAGTACTTC.

This clone was found a few times. This chain links TRBV7-9 with TRBJ2-7; TRBD1 might be the D (5 bases). The CDR3 consists of 14 residues. Germline V lookup: CDR1 SEHNR, CDR2 FQNEAQ (reference sequence). The V and J ends lost 1 base and 3 bases respectively, with 10 bases between them. The CDR3 reads CASSLVGAHYEQYF. The CDR3 DNA reads as TGTGCCAGCAGCTTAGTAGGGGCTCACTACGAGCAGTACTTC.

The rearrangement joins TRBV7-8 to TRBJ2-7, with TRBD1 as a possible D gene (7 bases). CDR1 and CDR2 from the germline V gene are SGHVS and FQNEAQ. The CDR3 is 14 amino acids. V was clipped by 3 bases and J by 7 bases, with 16 bases between them. Here the CDR3 reads CASSFQGGMGEQYF. CDR3 sequence (DNA): TGTGCCAGCAGCTTTCAGGGGGGAATGGGGGAGCAGTACTTC.

Written as DNA, the CDR3 is TGTGCCGGACAGGGTGCTTACGAGCAGTACTTC. It specifies CAGQGAYEQYF. The V and J genes are TRBV6-5 and TRBJ2-7, with TRBD1 matching 8 bases. This CDR3 region has 11 residues. The germline V gene encodes CDR1 MNHEY and CDR2 SVGAGI. With V trimmed by 11 bases and J by 4 bases, 4 bases remained unmatched.

The chain links TRBV7-2 to TRBJ2-5; D may be TRBD1 or TRBD2 (5 bases each). Looked up from germline, CDR1 is SGHTA and CDR2 is FQGNSA. The CDR3 covers 15 residues. V was shortened by 1 base and J by 7 bases, with 16 bases between the two germline ends. The CDR3 DNA reads TGTGCCAGCAGCTTAGAGTTTGGGCTGAGGGGGACCCAGTACTTC. Translating it yields CASSLEFGLRGTQYF.

This chain joins TRBV5-6 and TRBJ2-7; TRBD1 is a possible D gene (6 bases). Germline V gives CDR1 SGHDT, CDR2 YYEEEE. CDR3 length: 12 amino acids. Trimming stripped 4 bases from V and 6 bases from J, with 11 bases between. The CDR3 sequence is CASSRAGAEQYF. For the CDR3, the DNA is TGTGCCAGCAGCCGTGCAGGGGCCGAGCAGTACTTC.

The chain recombines TRBV7-9 with TRBJ2-1; a weak D match, TRBD1 (5 bases). This CDR3 spans 16 amino acids. Looked up from germline, CDR1 is SEHNR and CDR2 is FQNEAQ (reference sequence). Trimming stripped 3 bases from V and 4 bases from J, with 16 bases between. The CDR3 bases are TGTGCCAGCAGCTTCACTCACAGGCCCACATACAATGAGCAGTTCTTC. Its protein is CASSFTHRPTYNEQFF.

This clone has just a few counts. The chain combines TRBV7-9 with TRBJ1-1, with TRBD1 matching 10 bases. Losses at the gene ends were 2 bases for V and 3 bases for J; bases not matched to a gene: 6. The CDR3 consists of 16 residues. CDR1 SEHNR and CDR2 FQNEAQ come from the germline V gene (reference sequence). CDR3 residues: CASSLPGTGAYTEAFF. DNA for the CDR3: TGTGCCAGCAGCTTACCAGGGACAGGGGCTTACACTGAAGCTTTCTTT.

The chain joins TRBV27 to TRBJ2-1; perhaps TRBD1 as D (6 bases). The CDR3 is 13 residues long. Trimming removed 7 bases at V and 6 bases at J, with 13 bases between. Germline loops: CDR1 MNHEY, CDR2 SMNVEV (reference sequence). The CDR3: CASTISRGNEQFF. CDR3 coding DNA: TGTGCCAGCACCATAAGCAGGGGCAATGAGCAGTTCTTC.

The sample holds one count of this clone. The same CDR3 also results from other DNA sequences found in this sample. This chain links TRBV19 with TRBJ2-1, with a weak D call TRBD1 (5 bases). The V gene lost 1 base and the J gene lost 1 base, with 8 bases spanning the gap. The CDR3 has 15 residues. The V gene's germline CDR1 is LNHDA and CDR2 SQIVND (reference sequence). The CDR3 DNA is TGTGCCAGTAGTATAGCAGGGATATCCTACAATGAGCAGTTCTTC. This sequence encodes CASSIAGISYNEQFF.

The rearrangement joins TRBV6-5 to TRBJ2-2; D is ambiguous. Trimming took 6 bases from V and 2 from J, leaving 10 bases between them. The CDR3 loop spans 14 amino acids. Germline V gene data show CDR1 as MNHEY and CDR2 as SVGAGI. The DNA for the CDR3 is TGTGCCAGCAGCGCGCGCATCAACACCGGGGAGCTGTTTTTT. It translates to CASSARINTGELFF.

CDR3 amino acids: CASTPRKGAIGNTIYF. The CDR3 DNA is TGTGCCAGTACCCCGAGGAAGGGGGCAATAGGAAACACCATATATTTT. V is TRBV19 and J is TRBJ1-3; 7 nucleotides line up with TRBD1. V dropped 7 bases and J dropped 4; count of bases not matched to a gene: 13. Looked up from germline, CDR1 is LNHDA and CDR2 is SQIVND (reference sequence). The CDR3 extends over 16 amino acids.